Following are 12 T cell receptor beta chains from one sample sequenced in a study of human T cells and chemical hapten exposure. MiXCR, run by TCRdb on the RACE reads, gives a single entry per CDR3 protein. The sample holds more than 30,000 distinct CDR3 sequences, 5% to 7% seen once. Time point reported: patch test 1, 2 weeks after DPC sensitization. Indicated treatment: therapeutic diphenylcyclopropenone sensitization with weekly scalp DPC. The total RNA was obtained from whole blood that was not fractionated. Sequencing was performed on whole blood, taken in connection with sensitization to the hapten diphenylcyclopropenone (DPC). The source of these receptors is a woman in her 30s with alopecia areata. Some clones in this sample may be carry-over from other donors' samples.

This clonotype has more than one count but fewer than ten. The chain joins TRBV6-5 to TRBJ1-1, with D tentatively TRBD1 (5 bases). The germline V gene has CDR1 MNHEY and CDR2 SVGAGI. The CDR3 consists of 14 residues. CDR3 DNA sequence: TGTGCAACCCAACAAACGCAGGGATGGGCTGAAGCTTTCTTT. The encoded protein is CATQQTQGWAEAFF.

This clonotype was seen ten or more times. J is TRBJ2-1 and V is TRBV19, with unresolved D. The CDR3 runs to 17 residues. Per germline, CDR1 LNHDA and CDR2 SQIVND (reference sequence). Trimming shortened V by 1 base and J by 1 base, and 14 bases separated the two germline ends. CDR3 nucleotides: TGTGCCAGTAGTATAGTTCGGATCCTAGGGTCCTACAATGAGCAGTTCTTC. This codes for CASSIVRILGSYNEQFF.

Only a few counts were recorded for this clonotype. The chain recombines TRBV9 with TRBJ2-7; a weak D match, TRBD1 (6 bases). The V and J ends lost 2 bases and 4 bases respectively, with 16 bases between them. The CDR3 spans 15 residues. Germline CDR1 reads SGDLS; CDR2 reads YYNGEE. In DNA form, the CDR3 reads TGTGCCAGCAGCGTTCTCGGGGACACAATGTACGAGCAGTACTTC. Its protein product is CASSVLGDTMYEQYF.

This chain connects TRBV6-2 or TRBV6-3 to TRBJ2-2; D possibly corresponds to TRBD2 (6 bases). Germline lookup yields CDR1 MNHEY and CDR2 SVGEGT. The CDR3 extends over 16 amino acids. Trimming took off 0 bases at V and 0 bases at J, with 8 bases between the two ends. The CDR3 loop is CASSYSGGANTGELFF. CDR3 bases: TGTGCCAGCAGTTACTCGGGAGGAGCGAACACCGGGGAGCTGTTTTTT.

The chain links TRBV5-1 to TRBJ2-3, with D unresolved. CDR3 size: 16 residues. Germline lookup yields CDR1 SGHRS and CDR2 YFSETQ. Trimming shortened V by 1 base and J by 2 bases, and 14 bases separated the two germline ends. The CDR3 region has the DNA TGCGCCAGCAGCTTGAATGGCTTGGCCCCCACAGATACGCAGTATTTT. It translates to CASSLNGLAPTDTQYF. Looking up the rest from reference TRBV5-1 and TRBJ2-3 gives the full variable domain: KAGVTQTPRYLIKTRGQQVTLSCSPISGHRSVSWYQQTPGQGLQFLFEYFSETQRNKGNFPGRFSGRQFSNSRSEMNVSTLELGDSALYLCASSLNGLAPTDTQYFGPGTRLTVL.

The chain joins TRBV19 to TRBJ1-5; tentatively, D is TRBD1 (5 bases). The CDR3 totals 14 residues. Trimming took 3 bases from V and 1 from J, leaving 7 bases between them. Per the germline V gene, CDR1 is LNHDA and CDR2 is SQIVND (reference sequence). The CDR3: CASSIRGSNQPQHF. The CDR3, as DNA: TGTGCCAGTAGTATTAGGGGAAGCAATCAGCCCCAGCATTTT.

This clonotype was seen a handful of times. The chain combines TRBV4-3 with TRBJ2-5; a possible D gene is TRBD1 (6 bases). Trimming removed 0 bases from V and 4 bases from J, with 9 bases in between. Germline V gives CDR1 LGHNA, CDR2 YSLEER. The CDR3 loop spans 14 amino acids. The chain's CDR3 is CASSQELGAETQYF. The CDR3 nucleotides read TGCGCCAGCAGCCAAGAATTGGGGGCAGAGACCCAGTACTTC.

This clonotype was seen at least ten times. The chain couples TRBV6-5 to TRBJ2-7; D might be TRBD1 (6 bases). V shed 6 bases and J shed 2 bases, with 11 bases lying between them. The CDR3 loop spans 13 amino acids. Germline CDR1 reads MNHEY; CDR2 reads SVGAGI. The CDR3 nucleotides read TGTGCCAGCAGCAAGTGGGACACCTACGAGCAGTACTTC. Protein sequence: CASSKWDTYEQYF.

This clonotype was recorded at least ten times. The rearrangement joins TRBV4-3 to TRBJ1-2; D remains ambiguous. Trimming removed 3 bases at V and 7 bases at J, with 12 bases between. The CDR3 is 13 residues long. CDR1 LGHNA and CDR2 YSLEER come from the germline V gene. The chain's CDR3 is CASSQGSFTGYTF. The CDR3, as DNA: TGCGCCAGCAGCCAGGGGAGCTTTACTGGCTACACCTTC.

The chain carries TRBV15 and TRBJ1-1; D may be TRBD1 (5 bases). This CDR3 spans 13 amino acids. V was cut by 3 bases and J by 8 bases, with 13 bases left in between. Germline loops: CDR1 LNHNV, CDR2 YYDKDF (reference sequence). The CDR3 loop is CATSSDFRGEAFF. The CDR3 coding sequence is TGTGCCACCAGCAGTGATTTTAGGGGAGAAGCTTTCTTT.

This sequence joins TRBV21-1 and TRBJ1-2; the D call of TRBD1 is as the table states it, not checked on the DNA. TRBV21-1 is shown as a pseudogene. The CDR3 is 15 amino acids. The CDR3: CASPGTDSPNYGYTF. For the CDR3, the DNA is TGTGCCAGCCCCGGGACAGACTCTCCGAACTATGGCTACACCTTC.

This clonotype was observed a handful of times. The chain combines TRBV7-2 with TRBJ2-5; D is tentatively TRBD1 or TRBD2 (5 bases each). The V end lost 2 bases, the J end lost 4 bases, and 11 bases lay between the germline ends. Germline V gene lookup returns CDR1 SGHTA and CDR2 FQGNSA. CDR3 size: 14 residues. The chain's CDR3 is CASSLMGERETQYF. CDR3 in DNA: TGTGCCAGCAGCTTAATGGGGGAACGAGAGACCCAGTACTTC.